These T cell receptor beta chains were read from a single sample in a study of blood T cells in healthy people across ages. TCRdb ran MiXCR on the 5' RACE reads and lists one entry per CDR3 protein. The sample contains approximately 800,000 distinct CDR3 sequences, 45% to 70% of which appear only once. Sequencing was performed on blood. All receptors come from a middle-aged man in good health. Both conserved end residues are trimmed from each CDR3.

V: TRBV7-9; J: TRBJ2-1; CDR3: ASSLGDGRTYNEQF
V: TRBV5-1; J: TRBJ2-1; CDR3: ASSLFGTAVSYNEQF
V: TRBV4-2; J: TRBJ1-5; CDR3: ASSQDIATGSSNQPQH
V: TRBV20-1; J: TRBJ2-2; CDR3: SVPQRGNTGELF
V: TRBV9; J: TRBJ2-1; CDR3: ASSAGDRGIDEQF
V: TRBV6-2/TRBV6-3; J: TRBJ2-3; CDR3: ASSAAFADTQY
V: TRBV29-1; J: TRBJ1-2; CDR3: SVRRDSANYGYT
V: TRBV10-3; J: TRBJ2-7; CDR3: AISEVRGRGEQY
V: TRBV20-1; J: TRBJ1-6; CDR3: SARTGASPLH
V: TRBV7-2; J: TRBJ2-7; CDR3: ASRPGLPSYEQY
V: TRBV27; J: TRBJ1-4; CDR3: ASSLLTGNEKLF
V: TRBV12-3/TRBV12-4; J: .; CDR3: ASSQRGVVYEQY
V: TRBV2; J: TRBJ2-7; CDR3: ASSLSPIGRSDEQY
V: TRBV10-3; J: TRBJ1-1; CDR3: AIRSGTVNTEAF
V: TRBV20-1; J: TRBJ2-3; CDR3: SARGSGAAGGNTRTDTQY
V: TRBV12-3/TRBV12-4; J: TRBJ2-3; CDR3: ASSLGGDRTDTQY
V: TRBV12-3/TRBV12-4; J: TRBJ2-7; CDR3: ASIQSDRSYEQY
V: TRBV5-6; J: TRBJ2-1; CDR3: ASSLDPLGALGDEQF
V: TRBV6-5; J: TRBJ2-3; CDR3: ASSYLQTSTDTQY
V: TRBV29-1; J: TRBJ2-1; CDR3: SVESIQNEQF
V: TRBV3-1; J: TRBJ2-3; CDR3: ASSRGPAGGRRTQY
V: TRBV2; J: TRBJ2-7; CDR3: AILRGQPAYEQY
V: TRBV7-7; J: TRBJ2-7; CDR3: ASSPEGSHEQY
V: TRBV28; J: TRBJ1-5; CDR3: ASSLSQGALLSNQPQH
V: TRBV9; J: TRBJ2-5; CDR3: TSSVGLAGGTETQY
V: TRBV3-1; J: TRBJ2-1; CDR3: ASSQALAKGNEQF
V: TRBV28; J: TRBJ2-3; CDR3: ASSPPLDSDTQY
V: TRBV29-1; J: TRBJ2-1; CDR3: SGTLDDEQF